The T cell receptor beta chain under discussion was sequenced for a study of OX40 agonist ivuxolimab in advanced cancers. Study summary: Anti-PD-1, anti-PD-L1 or anti-CTLA-4 therapy given earlier was allowed, and roughly 38% had some. Partial responses, seen in three patients, involved one hepatocellular carcinoma and two cutaneous melanomas. Study results and caveats: The antigens recognized by the expanded peripheral T cells, that is their antigen specificity, were not determined.

Libraries were prepared by immunoSEQ multiplex PCR; TCRdb keeps only in-frame clonotypes and omits some of them. The sample lists 98,000 or so clones, roughly 95% occurring once. The ends were cut back, 6 bases at V and 3 bases at J, with 6 bases in the middle. From germline, CDR1 is MDHEN and CDR2 SYDVKM. The CDR3 length is 11 residues. A word on this clone: What it binds is unknown.

Exclusion of a patient followed from autoimmune disease history or systemic immunosuppression. The specimen was CD4+ or CD8+ T cells sorted from blood, collected in a trial of the OX40 agonist ivuxolimab. The chain couples TRBV28 to TRBJ2-7; D is undetermined. The receptor comes from an adult with an advanced solid tumor such as melanoma, head and neck, liver or kidney cancer. The CDR3 reads CASSQNYEQYF. In nucleotides, the CDR3 is TGTGCCAGCAGCCAAAACTACGAGCAGTACTTC.